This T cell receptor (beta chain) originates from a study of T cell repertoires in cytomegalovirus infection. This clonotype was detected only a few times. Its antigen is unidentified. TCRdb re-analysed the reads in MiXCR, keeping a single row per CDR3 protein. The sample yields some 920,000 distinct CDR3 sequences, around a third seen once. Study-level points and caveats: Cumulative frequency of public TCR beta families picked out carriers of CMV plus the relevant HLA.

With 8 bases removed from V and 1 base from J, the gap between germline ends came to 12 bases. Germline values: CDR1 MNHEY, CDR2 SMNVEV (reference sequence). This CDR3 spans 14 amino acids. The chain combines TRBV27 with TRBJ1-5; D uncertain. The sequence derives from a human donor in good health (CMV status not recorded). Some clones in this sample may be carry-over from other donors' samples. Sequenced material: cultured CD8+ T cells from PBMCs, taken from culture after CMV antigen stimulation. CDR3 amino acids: CASGSSESNQPQHF. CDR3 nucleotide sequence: TGTGCCAGCGGTTCCTCAGAGAGCAATCAGCCCCAGCATTTT.